What follows are 20 T cell receptor beta chains derived from one specimen sequenced in a study of T cells in Graves' hyperthyroidism and ophthalmopathy. TCR beta CDR3 regions were amplified from RNA. With the HTBI primer set, the TCR CDR3 went through a first round of RT-PCR. TCRdb ran MiXCR on the multiplex PCR reads and lists one entry per CDR3 protein. The sample has roughly 400,000 distinct CDR3 sequences, roughly 13% seen once; the top ten hold 25% to 30%. Sequencing was carried out using blood. These receptor sequences come from a man aged 45-60 years with Graves' ophthalmopathy.

The chain carries TRBV5-1 and TRBJ2-7; 12 bases map to TRBD2. The CDR3 is 14 residues long. Germline lookup yields CDR1 SGHRS and CDR2 YFSETQ. V lost 3 bases to trimming and J lost 4 bases; unmatched junction nucleotides: 2. CDR3 sequence (DNA): TGCGCCAGCAGCTCAACTAGCGGGGGGTACGAGCAGTACTTC. This sequence encodes CASSSTSGGYEQYF.

A few counts support this clonotype. The rearrangement joins TRBV12-3 or TRBV12-4 to TRBJ2-7; perhaps TRBD1 as D (6 bases). V was pared by 6 bases and J by 5 bases, with 11 bases between. This CDR3 spans 12 amino acids. CDR3 nucleotide sequence: TGTGCCAGCAGCTCACACAGGGACGAGCAGTACTTC. Its translation: CASSSHRDEQYF.

To note about this clonotype: One junction end disagrees with the germline gene, perhaps due to a read error. The chain has TRBV28 and TRBJ2-2; D may be TRBD1 (6 bases). CDR3 length: 16 amino acids. Germline-derived CDR1 and CDR2 are MDHEN and SYDVKM. CDR3 sequence: CASSLPGQSNTGELLF. CDR3 DNA: TGTGCCAGCAGTTTACCCGGACAGTCGAACACCGGGGAGCTGCTTTTT.

For this clonotype: This may stem from a read error, because a much larger clone lies one nucleotide away. This sequence joins TRBV29-1 and TRBJ2-1; D is unclear. The end of the DNA aligns better with TRBJ2-7, so the J call may be wrong. The CDR3 has 14 amino acids. CDR1 and CDR2 from the germline V gene are SQVTM and ANQGSEA. This CDR3 is CSAVVVEGGNEQYF. The CDR3 coding sequence is TGCAGCGCCGTGGTTGTCGAAGGTGGGAATGAGCAGTACTTC.

The table lists this clonotype with many counts. The rearrangement links TRBV2 to TRBJ2-1; no firm D call. CDR1 and CDR2 (germline): SNHLY, FYNNEI. V dropped 2 bases and J dropped 15 bases, with 14 bases sitting between them. The CDR3 is 12 amino acids. CDR3 DNA: TGTGCCAGCAGTGAATCGAGAGGTAGTCGGTTCTTC. Translating it yields CASSESRGSRFF.

This clonotype showed up just a few times. Possible read error: a much larger clone is one base away. V is TRBV20-1 and J is TRBJ1-2; TRBD1 might be the D (5 bases). This CDR3 is 13 amino acids long. Germline V lookup: CDR1 DFQATT, CDR2 SNEGSKA (reference sequence). The CDR3 DNA follows: TGCAATGCTAGAGATCCGGGGCCGGGTGGCTACACCTTC. Amino acids: CNARDPGPGGYTF.

As regards this clonotype: One base away lies a much larger clone, so this may be a sequencing read error. The V gene is TRBV3-1, the J gene TRBJ2-3; maybe TRBD2 (5 bases). The CDR3 has 14 amino acids. Germline V lookup: CDR1 LGHDT, CDR2 YNNKEL (reference sequence). DNA of the CDR3: TGTGCCAGCGGCCAAGACCCCACTAGACATACGCAGTATTTT. This sequence encodes CASGQDPTRHTQYF.

This clonotype was seen a few times. The V and J genes are TRBV12-5 and TRBJ2-2; TRBD1 aligns across 7 bases. The CDR3 totals 17 residues. CDR1 and CDR2 (germline): LGHNT, FRNRAP. Unmatched junction bases numbered 13, after V lost 6 bases and J lost 3 bases. In nucleotides, the CDR3 is TGTGCTAGTGGAACAACCCCGGGACAGTCGTACACCGGGGAGCTGTTTTTT. It translates to CASGTTPGQSYTGELFF.

This clonotype was counted only a few times. J is TRBJ2-7 and V is TRBV6-1, with 10 positions matching TRBD1. In germline, CDR1 is MNHNS, CDR2 SASEGT. This CDR3 comprises 15 residues. With 0 bases clipped from V and 7 bases from J, the junction kept 6 bases outside the gene matches. The CDR3 reads CASSEAGTGVGEQYF. CDR3 DNA: TGTGCCAGCAGTGAAGCTGGGACAGGGGTCGGAGAGCAGTACTTC.

This clonotype was seen many times. The V gene is TRBV29-1, the J gene TRBJ2-7; TRBD1 aligns across 11 bases. CDR1 and CDR2 from the germline V gene are SQVTM and ANQGSEA. This CDR3 spans 14 amino acids. V trimming: 6 bases; J trimming: 3 bases; junction bases outside the gene matches: 7. Here the CDR3 reads CSVRSGTGGYEQYF. The CDR3, as DNA: TGCAGCGTACGATCCGGGACAGGGGGCTACGAGCAGTACTTC.

Only a few counts were recorded for this clonotype. This chain links TRBV7-2 with TRBJ1-2; tentatively, D is TRBD1 (5 bases). Germline assignment: CDR1 SGHTA and CDR2 FQGNSA. The CDR3 length is 15 residues. The ends were cut back, 5 bases at V and 4 bases at J, with 17 bases in the middle. The CDR3 sequence is CASSPLDGGIYGYTF. CDR3 bases: TGTGCCAGCAGCCCGCTTGACGGGGGAATCTATGGCTACACCTTC.

This clonotype occurred many times. The genes are TRBV12-3 or TRBV12-4 and TRBJ2-5, with D perhaps matching TRBD2 (6 bases). V lost 5 bases, J lost 7 bases, and 20 bases lay in between. The CDR3 consists of 15 residues. CDR3: CASSAEGLGLVTQYF. The DNA of the CDR3 is TGTGCCAGCAGTGCAGAGGGACTCGGGCTTGTGACCCAGTACTTC.

The table lists this clonotype with many counts. The chain employs TRBV5-1 and TRBJ2-3; D is unclear. CDR3 length equals 13 residues. Between the trimmed V and J ends, which lost 5 bases and 4 bases, there was a span of 11 bases. Germline V gives CDR1 SGHRS, CDR2 YFSETQ. In DNA, the CDR3 is TGCGCCAGCAGAAAGGGCGCGCCAGATACGCAGTATTTT. Its translation: CASRKGAPDTQYF.

This clonotype turned up a few times. V and J are TRBV9 and TRBJ2-3; TRBD2 matches at 8 bases. V lost 4 bases, J lost 4 bases, and 20 bases stayed unmatched. The CDR3 is 19 residues long. Germline CDR1 reads SGDLS; CDR2 reads YYNGEE. CDR3 in amino acids: CASSPKVVSGRSMSDTQYF. The CDR3 region has the DNA TGTGCCAGCAGCCCGAAAGTGGTCAGCGGGAGATCAATGTCAGATACGCAGTATTTT. Variable domain in full (rest from reference TRBV9 and TRBJ2-3): DSGVTQTPKHLITATGQRVTLRCSPRSGDLSVYWYQQSLDQGLQFLIQYYNGEERAKGNILERFSAQQFPDLHSELNLSSLELGDSALYFCASSPKVVSGRSMSDTQYFGPGTRLTVL.

Many counts were recorded for this clonotype. The V call is TRBV12-3 or TRBV12-4, the J call TRBJ2-7, with no clear D. This CDR3 is built from 12 residues. V was pared by 3 bases and J by 9 bases, with 12 bases between. CDR3 amino acids: CASSLRTLGQYF. CDR3 coding DNA: TGTGCCAGCAGTTTGCGGACCCTAGGGCAGTACTTC.

This clonotype was picked up many times. This chain links TRBV18 with TRBJ2-5; D gene unclear. Trimming left V 0 bases short and J 7 bases short, with 6 bases between. The CDR3 is made up of 12 amino acids. The germline V gene has CDR1 KGHSH and CDR2 LQKENI. CDR3 bases: TGTGCCAGCTCACCACCCGACGGGACCCAGTACTTC. This gives the protein CASSPPDGTQYF.

This clonotype was picked up a small number of times. The J gene is TRBJ2-1, the V gene TRBV12-3 or TRBV12-4, with 7 bases fitting TRBD2. The CDR3 is 16 amino acids. Unmatched junction bases numbered 11, after V lost 6 bases and J lost 3 bases. CDR3 sequence reads: CASSRWGGTGYNEQFF. CDR3 in DNA: TGTGCCAGCAGCCGCTGGGGAGGGACCGGCTACAATGAGCAGTTCTTC.

J is TRBJ2-7 and V is TRBV6-1; D not certain. The V end was cut by 8 bases, the J end by 0 bases, with 17 bases between. The germline V gene encodes CDR1 MNHNS and CDR2 SASEGT. The CDR3 is 15 residues long. The CDR3 protein is CASRSVTHPSYEQYF. The CDR3 region has the DNA TGTGCCAGCCGCTCGGTCACCCATCCCTCCTACGAGCAGTACTTC.

This clonotype was counted at least ten times. V is TRBV24-1 and J is TRBJ2-1; either TRBD1 or TRBD2 may supply D (5 bases each). V shed 7 bases and J shed 0 bases, with 6 bases lying between them. The CDR3 loop spans 13 amino acids. Germline CDR1 is KGHDR and CDR2 is SFDVKD. Written as DNA, the CDR3 is TGTGCCACCAGGGGGGTCTCCTACAATGAGCAGTTCTTC. This sequence encodes CATRGVSYNEQFF.

Many counts were recorded for this clonotype. The chain couples TRBV5-4 to TRBJ1-1; 10 nucleotides align to TRBD1. J was trimmed by 5 bases and V by 0 bases; bases with no gene match: 7. The CDR3 contains 16 residues. In germline, CDR1 is SGHNT, CDR2 YYREEE (reference sequence). In DNA, the CDR3 is TGTGCCAGCAGCTTGGAAGCGGGACAGGGGTGGACTGAAGCTTTCTTT. Translated: CASSLEAGQGWTEAFF.